These 11 T cell receptor beta chains were sequenced from one sample in a study of blood T cell repertoires in COVID-19. The table came from immunoSEQ multiplex PCR; TCRdb's copy has only in-frame clones and leaves some out. The sample holds roughly 120,000 clones, 80% to 90% seen once. The sequenced sample was peripheral blood. These receptors all stem from a woman in her 70s with acute or convalescent COVID-19.

J is TRBJ2-5 and V is TRBV3-1 (or the pseudogene TRBV3-2); 8 bases map to TRBD2. Per the germline V gene, CDR1 is LGHDT and CDR2 is YNNKEL (reference sequence). This CDR3 is built from 18 residues. V lost 4 bases, J lost 1 base, and 14 bases stayed unmatched. CDR3 DNA sequence: TGTGCCAGCAGCCCTACCCAGGGTAGCGGGGCATTCCAAGAGACCCAGTACTTC. Protein: CASSPTQGSGAFQETQYF.

The gene calls are TRBV6-5 and TRBJ2-5, with TRBD2 identical over 13 bases. This CDR3 is built from 15 residues. J lost 2 bases, V lost 6 bases, and 3 bases had no gene match. Germline assignment: CDR1 MNHEY and CDR2 SVGAGI. CDR3 nucleotide sequence: TGTGCCAGCAGCCGGACTAGCGGGGGACAAGAGACCCAGTACTTC. It translates to CASSRTSGGQETQYF.

The chain employs TRBV5-1 and TRBJ1-6; D possibly corresponds to TRBD1 (5 bases). Germline loops: CDR1 SGHRS, CDR2 YFSETQ. Trimming took 4 bases from V and 3 from J, leaving 11 bases between them. This CDR3 comprises 15 residues. This chain's CDR3 is CASSQSGGYNSPLHF. The CDR3 DNA sequence: TGCGCCAGCAGCCAATCGGGGGGCTATAATTCACCCCTCCACTTT. Full variable domain (remainder filled in from reference TRBV5-1 and TRBJ1-6): KAGVTQTPRYLIKTRGQQVTLSCSPISGHRSVSWYQQTPGQGLQFLFEYFSETQRNKGNFPGRFSGRQFSNSRSEMNVSTLELGDSALYLCASSQSGGYNSPLHFGNGTRLTVT.

This clone was observed a few times. The V and J genes are TRBV9 and TRBJ1-2; D is undetermined. V lost 4 bases and J 6 bases, leaving 13 bases between the germline ends. Germline CDR1 and CDR2: SGDLS and YYNGEE. CDR3 length: 13 amino acids. CDR3 residues: CASSPAMSDGYTF. CDR3 DNA sequence: TGTGCCAGCAGCCCCGCCATGAGCGATGGCTACACCTTC.

This chain joins TRBV20-1 and TRBJ1-5, with D hard to call. V was shortened by 3 bases and J by 0 bases, with 18 bases between the two germline ends. This CDR3 spans 17 amino acids. Per the germline V gene, CDR1 is DFQATT and CDR2 is SNEGSKA (reference sequence). The DNA for the CDR3 is TGCAGTGCTAGTGGCGGTTTGGCAGATTATAGCAATCAGCCCCAGCATTTT. Its protein product is CSASGGLADYSNQPQHF.

This clone was seen more than once but under ten times. The chain links TRBV7-9 to TRBJ2-2, with TRBD1 matching 9 bases. Per germline, CDR1 SEHNR and CDR2 FQNEAQ (reference sequence). J was trimmed by 6 bases and V by 0 bases; bases with no gene match: 8. This CDR3 is built from 17 residues. The CDR3 nucleotides are TGTGCCAGCAGCTTAGCGCCGGGACAGGGTCTTGCCGGGGAGCTGTTTTTT. Encoded protein: CASSLAPGQGLAGELFF.

The rearrangement links TRBV28 to TRBJ1-2, with a weak D call TRBD1 (5 bases). The CDR3 loop spans 13 amino acids. The germline V gene encodes CDR1 MDHEN and CDR2 SYDVKM. V lost 8 bases, J lost 5 bases, and 15 bases lay in between. CDR3 sequence: CASWWGVGYGYTF. The CDR3 region has the DNA TGTGCCAGCTGGTGGGGGGTAGGATATGGCTACACCTTC.

Concerning this clone: Other DNA sequences of this sample code for an identical CDR3. The chain recombines TRBV27 with TRBJ1-6; the match to TRBD1 covers 8 bases. CDR1 and CDR2 (germline): MNHEY, SMNVEV (reference sequence). CDR3 length: 14 residues. With V trimmed by 3 bases and J by 7 bases, 2 bases remained unmatched. CDR3 residues: CASSFDRGNSPLHF. CDR3 coding DNA: TGTGCCAGCAGTTTTGACAGGGGCAATTCACCCCTCCACTTT.

The rearrangement links TRBV28 to TRBJ2-7; 7 bases fit TRBD1. The CDR3 is made up of 13 amino acids. Germline-derived CDR1 and CDR2 are MDHEN and SYDVKM. The V gene end was trimmed by 6 bases and the J gene end by 3 bases; junction bases not matched to a gene: 5. In DNA form, the CDR3 reads TGTGCCAGCAGAACAGGGGTTGACTACGAGCAGTACTTC. It translates to CASRTGVDYEQYF.

The chain employs TRBV15 and TRBJ2-5; D perhaps matches TRBD2 (6 bases). The CDR3 sequence is 15 residues long. Germline CDR1 LNHNV, CDR2 YYDKDF (reference sequence). V dropped 3 bases and J dropped 5 bases, with 16 bases sitting between them. CDR3 loop: CATSSIGRGGETQYF. CDR3 coding DNA: TGTGCCACCAGCAGTATAGGGCGGGGAGGTGAGACCCAGTACTTC.

The J gene is TRBJ1-5, the V gene TRBV13; D not certain. The germline V and J ends were trimmed by 5 bases and 6 bases, with 8 bases remaining between them. CDR1 and CDR2 (germline): PRHDT, FYEKMQ (reference sequence). The CDR3 covers 12 residues. CDR3 residues: CASSQEGQPQHF. CDR3 in DNA: TGTGCCAGCAGCCAGGAGGGTCAGCCCCAGCATTTT.